The 17 T cell receptor beta chains given below trace back to one sample, sequenced in a study of T-cell memory formation after mild COVID-19 (dated by TCRdb to about 2021). The library was prepared using 5' RACE. For sequencing, an Illumina NovaSeq 6000 was employed. TCRdb redid the processing of the public reads, applying fastp at Q25 and MiXCR, and retained in-frame beta chains. Each CDR3 protein appears once, grouped with its most common genes and DNA. The sample has about 160,000 distinct CDR3 sequences on record, less than 40% of them singletons. The top ten clones comprise about 12% of the sample. Material: PBMCs or a T cell subset sorted from them (not recorded which). The receptors derive from an adult woman who had mild COVID-19 (a few samples of this study predate the infection). The sample titles of this study are shuffled in the database, so cell type and time point are left out; the donor was told from shared clones.

The table lists this clonotype with a few counts. The CDR3 nucleotides are TGTGCCACCAGAAGTACCGGGACAGGGGGCACCGGGGAGCTGTTTTTT. Translation: CATRSTGTGGTGELFF. The gene calls are TRBV24-1 and TRBJ2-2; 11 nucleotides agree with TRBD1. Germline V gene data show CDR1 as KGHDR and CDR2 as SFDVKD. J gave up 4 bases and V 7 bases, and 7 bases lay outside the gene matches. The CDR3 is 16 amino acids.

A few counts support this clonotype. The chain combines TRBV7-9 with TRBJ2-7, with a weak D call TRBD2 (6 bases). Trimming took 4 bases from V and 3 from J, leaving 7 bases between them. Germline V lookup: CDR1 SEHNR, CDR2 FQNEAQ (reference sequence). The CDR3 consists of 12 residues. Here the CDR3 DNA reads TGTGCCAGCAGCTCGGGAGTCTACGAGCAGTACTTC. This translates into CASSSGVYEQYF.

The V and J genes are TRBV7-3 and TRBJ2-7; 15 nucleotides align to TRBD2. This CDR3 contains 19 residues. From germline, CDR1 is SGHTA and CDR2 FQGTGA. Trimming took 0 bases from V and 2 from J; bases not matched to a gene: 8. The chain's CDR3 is CASSLTGGLAGGPTYEQYF. CDR3 nucleotide sequence: TGTGCCAGCAGCTTAACGGGGGGACTAGCGGGAGGACCTACCTACGAGCAGTACTTC.

This clonotype occurred a few times. The chain has TRBV5-1 and TRBJ2-7; 7 bases agree with TRBD2. V was clipped by 3 bases and J by 5 bases; unmatched bases: 8. There are 14 residues in the CDR3. The germline gives CDR1 SGHRS, CDR2 YFSETQ. The CDR3 protein is CASSSGLSAHEQYF. In nucleotides, the CDR3 is TGCGCCAGCAGCTCGGGACTATCTGCCCACGAGCAGTACTTC. Looking up the rest from reference TRBV5-1 and TRBJ2-7 gives the full variable domain: KAGVTQTPRYLIKTRGQQVTLSCSPISGHRSVSWYQQTPGQGLQFLFEYFSETQRNKGNFPGRFSGRQFSNSRSEMNVSTLELGDSALYLCASSSGLSAHEQYFGPGTRLTVT.

This clonotype was counted only a few times. V and J are TRBV5-5 and TRBJ2-7; possible D gene TRBD1, 5 bases. Trimming removed 1 base at V and 4 bases at J, with 15 bases between. Germline loops: CDR1 SGHKS, CDR2 YYEKEE (reference sequence). This CDR3 comprises 15 residues. CDR3 bases: TGTGCCAGCAGCTTGTCAGGGCTCCTCTCATACGAGCAGTACTTC. It yields the protein CASSLSGLLSYEQYF.

J is TRBJ2-5 and V is TRBV14, with a weak D call TRBD1 (5 bases). The germline gives CDR1 SGHDN, CDR2 FVKESK. The CDR3 extends over 15 amino acids. V lost 2 bases and J 5 bases, leaving 15 bases between the germline ends. The CDR3 nucleotides are TGTGCCAGCAGCCAAAGCAGGGTGAAGTGGGAGACCCAGTACTTC. Amino acid sequence: CASSQSRVKWETQYF.

V and J are TRBV5-1 and TRBJ1-2; D is perhaps TRBD1 (5 bases). Germline values: CDR1 SGHRS, CDR2 YFSETQ. The CDR3 extends over 15 amino acids. V lost 2 bases, J lost 4 bases, and 15 bases lay in between. For the CDR3, the DNA is TGCGCCAGCAGCTTACCTCGGGGCGGAGGCTATGGCTACACCTTC. The encoded protein is CASSLPRGGGYGYTF.

This clonotype was counted between two and nine times. This chain connects TRBV20-1 to TRBJ1-5, with D possibly TRBD1 on 6 matching bases. Trimming removed 0 bases at V and 5 bases at J, with 14 bases between. Per germline, CDR1 DFQATT and CDR2 SNEGSKA (reference sequence). The CDR3 spans 15 residues. The CDR3 loop reads CSARDQAGDHQPQHF. The CDR3 DNA follows: TGCAGTGCTAGAGATCAAGCAGGGGACCATCAGCCCCAGCATTTT.

This clonotype occurred a few times. The V and J genes are TRBV5-1 and TRBJ1-6, with a tentative D call TRBD1 (5 bases). Trimming removed 3 bases at V and 3 bases at J, with 10 bases between. The CDR3 totals 15 residues. Germline V gene lookup returns CDR1 SGHRS and CDR2 YFSETQ. The CDR3 sequence is CASSSQGFYNSPLHF. The CDR3 region has the DNA TGCGCCAGCAGCTCCCAGGGTTTCTATAATTCACCCCTCCACTTT.

The genes are TRBV5-1 and TRBJ2-1; 8 nucleotides align to TRBD2. The CDR3 totals 15 residues. With V trimmed by 4 bases and J by 7 bases, 10 bases remained unmatched. Germline CDR1 is SGHRS and CDR2 is YFSETQ. The CDR3 bases are TGCGCCAGCAGCCCCGGAGGTAGCGGGGCGAATGAGCAGTTCTTC. It is translated as CASSPGGSGANEQFF.

The J gene is TRBJ2-7, the V gene TRBV24-1; the match to TRBD1 covers 8 bases. With 6 bases clipped from V and 3 bases from J, the junction kept 9 bases outside the gene matches. The germline CDR1 and CDR2 sequences are KGHDR and SFDVKD. The CDR3 consists of 15 residues. The CDR3 DNA is TGTGCCACCAGTTCCTGGACAGGGAAACGCTACGAGCAGTACTTC. It is translated as CATSSWTGKRYEQYF.

V gene TRBV7-9 combines with J gene TRBJ1-1; D unclear. V dropped 2 bases and J dropped 6 bases, with 13 bases sitting between them. The CDR3 has 14 amino acids. Germline values: CDR1 SEHNR, CDR2 FQNEAQ (reference sequence). CDR3 amino acids: CASSLRGGRAEAFF. For the CDR3, the DNA is TGTGCCAGCAGCTTACGTGGAGGGAGGGCTGAAGCTTTCTTT.

The chain recombines TRBV12-3 or TRBV12-4 with TRBJ2-5; 8 positions agree with TRBD1. The V and J ends lost 6 bases and 1 base, in that order; junction bases with no gene match: 4. The CDR3 is made up of 14 amino acids. The CDR3 sequence is CASRWGQVQETQYF. For the CDR3, the DNA is TGTGCCAGCAGATGGGGACAGGTCCAAGAGACCCAGTACTTC.

This clonotype was seen a handful of times. V is TRBV4-1 and J is TRBJ1-1; D is uncertain. Trimming took off 1 base at V and 7 bases at J, with 7 bases between the two ends. Germline loops: CDR1 MGHRA, CDR2 YSYEKL. CDR3 length: 12 residues. For the CDR3, the DNA is TGCGCCAGCAGCCAAGGGGGATTTGAAGCTTTCTTT. Protein: CASSQGGFEAFF.

The chain couples TRBV19 to TRBJ2-1, with 11 bases lining up with TRBD2. J was trimmed by 2 bases and V by 4 bases; bases with no gene match: 16. The CDR3 is 20 residues long. Germline V gene data show CDR1 as LNHDA and CDR2 as SQIVND (reference sequence). The CDR3 is CASSKQGALLAGVPYNEQFF. The CDR3 nucleotides read TGTGCCAGTAGTAAACAGGGGGCCCTACTAGCGGGAGTTCCCTACAATGAGCAGTTCTTC.

The J gene is TRBJ2-1, the V gene TRBV15; 8 nucleotides line up with TRBD2. J lost 7 bases, V lost 0 bases, and 8 bases had no gene match. CDR1 and CDR2 (germline): LNHNV, YYDKDF (reference sequence). The CDR3 extends over 16 amino acids. CDR3 nucleotide sequence: TGTGCCACCAGCAGAGATGGGACTAGAGGGTTAAATGAGCAGTTCTTC. Translating it yields CATSRDGTRGLNEQFF.

This clonotype was seen a few times. The V call is TRBV5-1, the J call TRBJ1-1; 10 bases align to TRBD1. The V gene end was trimmed by 4 bases and the J gene end by 5 bases; junction bases not matched to a gene: 5. Per the germline V gene, CDR1 is SGHRS and CDR2 is YFSETQ. The CDR3 totals 14 residues. For the CDR3, the DNA is TGCGCCAGCAGCCCCGGGACAGGGGTAACTGAAGCTTTCTTT. It codes for CASSPGTGVTEAFF.